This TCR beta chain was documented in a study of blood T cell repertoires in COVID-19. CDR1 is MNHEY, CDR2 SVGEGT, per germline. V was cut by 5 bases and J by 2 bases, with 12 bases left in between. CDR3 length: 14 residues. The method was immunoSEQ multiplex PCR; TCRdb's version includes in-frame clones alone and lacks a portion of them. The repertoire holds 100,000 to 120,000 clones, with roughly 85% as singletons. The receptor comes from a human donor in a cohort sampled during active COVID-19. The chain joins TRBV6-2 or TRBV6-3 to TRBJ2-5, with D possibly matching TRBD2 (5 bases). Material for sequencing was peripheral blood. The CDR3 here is CASSNGLLQETQYF. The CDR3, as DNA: TGTGCCAGCAGTAATGGACTGTTACAAGAGACCCAGTACTTC.